The T cell receptor (beta chain) described here comes from a study of T cell clones after liver transplantation. The wider study: Samples came from ITN030ST, which attempted immunosuppression withdrawal within 2 years of liver transplantation.

Unstimulated PBMCs were sorted into CD3+CD4+ and CD3+CD8+ populations. Some clones are missing from TCRdb's copy, which holds only in-frame ones; the method was immunoSEQ multiplex PCR. This repertoire shows about 120,000 clones, about nine tenths found once; its top ten account for around 0.86%. This sequence originates from a human patient who received a liver transplant. The graft donor may account for some of the T cells. The input for sequencing was CD4+ T cells from blood, taken 12 months after liver transplant.

The CDR3 region has the DNA TGTGCCAGCAGTGAATTGAGCGGGAGGGCCGGTGAGCAGTTCTTC. Its translation: CASSELSGRAGEQFF. The rearrangement joins TRBV6-1 to TRBJ2-1; 10 nucleotides agree with TRBD2. Germline V gene sequence: CDR1 MNHNS, CDR2 SASEGT. V gave up 2 bases and J gave up 9 bases; unmatched junction bases: 7. The CDR3 contains 15 residues.